These T cell receptor beta chains were read from a single sample in a study of PD-L1 blockade in urothelial cancer. TCRdb keeps only in-frame clones here, not all; method: immunoSEQ multiplex PCR. The top ten hold around 3.1% of the sample, which has fewer than 65,000 clones, 84% seen once. The specimen was PBMCs, collected around atezolizumab (anti-PD-L1) treatment. The origin of the receptors is a man between 70 and 80 years old with urothelial cancer. Each CDR3 is given with its conserved first and last residue. D genes are given only for firm matches. Size tells how often a clone was seen (once, few, many) or the class of an expanded clone, and some rows leave it out.

v_call,cdr3_length,d_call,clone_size,j_call,cdr3_nt,cdr3_aa
TRBV9,15,.,.,TRBJ2-5,TGTGCCAGCAGCGTAGGGGGCTGGGCCTGGGAGACCCAGTACTTC,CASSVGGWAWETQYF
TRBV15,14,.,once,TRBJ2-3,TGTGCCACCAGCAGCGTAGGGGATAGGGATACGCAGTATTTT,CATSSVGDRDTQYF
TRBV27,14,.,.,TRBJ1-1,TGTGCCAGCAGTTTGGGCAGGGGGAACACTGAAGCTTTCTTT,CASSLGRGNTEAFF
TRBV4-2,11,.,few,TRBJ2-3,TGTGCCAGCAGCTCCGCAGATACGCAGTATTTT,CASSSADTQYF
TRBV27,14,.,.,TRBJ1-2,TGTGCCAGCACCCTCCAGGCGGGGGTGGGCGGCTACACCTTC,CASTLQAGVGGYTF
TRBV28,15,TRBD2,.,TRBJ2-1,TGTGCCAGCAGTTTATGGACTAGCGGGGGGCGGGAGCAGTTCTTC,CASSLWTSGGREQFF
TRBV5-4,16,.,.,TRBJ1-2,TGTGCCAGCAGTTCCCCAGGGGACACCTGGCTCTATGGCTACACCTTC,CASSSPGDTWLYGYTF
TRBV15,15,TRBD1,.,TRBJ1-2,TGTGCCACCAGCCCCCTCGTTGAGACAGGGAATGGCTACACCTTC,CATSPLVETGNGYTF
TRBV9,14,.,.,TRBJ1-4,TGTGCCAGCTCTCCGGGGGTGGTTGTTGAAAAACTGTTTTTT,CASSPGVVVEKLFF
TRBV21-1,10,.,.,TRBJ2-1,TGTGCCAGCCCCACAGGGGAGCAGTTCTTC,CASPTGEQFF
TRBV2,14,.,.,TRBJ1-5,TGTGCCAGCAGCGCAGACACAGTAAATCAGCCCCAGCATTTT,CASSADTVNQPQHF
TRBV5-6,12,TRBD1,.,TRBJ2-7,TGTGCCAGCAGTACCCCGTTGGGACAGGTGTACTTC,CASSTPLGQVYF
TRBV23-1,14,.,.,TRBJ2-4,TGCGCCAGCAGTCACCTCGGTGTCAAAAACATTCAGTACTTC,CASSHLGVKNIQYF
TRBV18,15,.,.,TRBJ1-3,TGTGCCAGCTCACGGGAGAGAAGTCGGGGAAACACCATATATTTT,CASSRERSRGNTIYF
TRBV9,16,TRBD1,.,TRBJ1-3,TGTGCCAGCAGCGTCGGGACAGTGAGCTCTGGAAACACCATATATTTT,CASSVGTVSSGNTIYF
TRBV7-9,12,.,few,TRBJ2-2,TGTGCCAGCAGCCCGGTCAACGGGGAGCTGTTTTTT,CASSPVNGELFF
TRBV5-1,15,TRBD1,.,TRBJ2-3,TGCGCCAGCAGCTTGGACCAGGGGGCAGGAGATACGCAGTATTTT,CASSLDQGAGDTQYF
TRBV5-1,16,TRBD1,.,TRBJ2-7,TGCGCCAGCAGCCCAGGGGGAGTCGCCCAAGACTACGAGCAGTACTTC,CASSPGGVAQDYEQYF
TRBV9,19,TRBD2,.,TRBJ2-3,TGTGCCAGCGCCCTAGGGATGGCTAGCGGGGGGGCCCCACAGTATACGCAGTATTTT,CASALGMASGGAPQYTQYF
TRBV7-2,15,TRBD1,.,TRBJ1-2,TGTGCCAGCAGCTTAGCCGCAGGGGGTATCTATGGCTACACCTTC,CASSLAAGGIYGYTF
TRBV4-2,17,.,once,TRBJ2-3,TGTGCCAGCAGCCAAGATGGGGGGGGCCTAGGCACAGATACGCAGTATTTT,CASSQDGGGLGTDTQYF
TRBV10-3,12,.,few,TRBJ1-2,TGTGCCATCACTGGGGAGGGGACAGGCTACACCTTC,CAITGEGTGYTF
TRBV7-8,14,TRBD2,.,TRBJ2-7,TGTGCCAGCAGCTTCGCTAGCGGGGTTCATGAGCAGTACTTC,CASSFASGVHEQYF
TRBV7-6,16,TRBD1,.,TRBJ2-7,TGTGCCAGCAGCTTAGCGCGGACAGGAGAGGTTCACGAGCAGTACTTC,CASSLARTGEVHEQYF
TRBV4-2,15,.,.,TRBJ2-3,TGTGCCAGCAGCCAAGACGGCCAGGACACAGATACGCAGTATTTT,CASSQDGQDTDTQYF
TRBV7-3,20,TRBD2,once,TRBJ2-2,TGTGCCAGCAGCCCAAGGGGTAGCGGGGGGCAAAGGGGAGACACCGGGGAGCTGTTTTTT,CASSPRGSGGQRGDTGELFF
TRBV7-8,15,TRBD2,.,TRBJ2-3,TGTGCCAGCGGGCTAGCGGGAGCGGGGACAGATACGCAGTATTTT,CASGLAGAGTDTQYF
TRBV6-6,15,TRBD1,few,TRBJ2-7,TGTGCCAGCAGACCCCGGGACAGGGGGATCTACGAGCAGTACTTC,CASRPRDRGIYEQYF